These T cell receptor beta chains were read from a single sample in a study of Ad26.COV2.S vaccination and SARS-CoV-2 variants. The table came from immunoSEQ multiplex PCR; TCRdb's copy has only in-frame clones and leaves some out. The sample shows 350,000 to 450,000 clones, 92% of them seen only once. The material sequenced was peripheral blood, taken in a trial of Ad26.COV2.S vaccine versus placebo. These receptors came from a person aged 18-65 years who received the Ad26.COV2.S COVID-19 vaccine or a placebo. CDR3s include the opening cysteine and the closing phenylalanine or tryptophan. A D gene is named only where the DNA matches it firmly. Clone size is not always given. Where it is, it says once, few, many or a class for expanded clones.

j_call: TRBJ1-1; clone_size: few; v_call: TRBV19; d_call: TRBD1; cdr3_aa: CASRTGGLTEAFF; cdr3_nt: TGTGCCAGTAGGACAGGGGGCCTCACTGAAGCTTTCTTT
j_call: TRBJ1-5; clone_size: -; v_call: TRBV5-1; d_call: -; cdr3_aa: CASSTRPNQPQHF; cdr3_nt: TGCGCCAGCAGCACGCGTCCCAATCAGCCCCAGCATTTT
j_call: TRBJ1-5; clone_size: -; v_call: TRBV6-6; d_call: -; cdr3_aa: CASSPSEVNQPQHF; cdr3_nt: TGTGCCAGCAGCCCCTCGGAGGTCAATCAGCCCCAGCATTTT
j_call: TRBJ1-1; clone_size: -; v_call: TRBV6-5; d_call: -; cdr3_aa: CASSSRLNTEAFF; cdr3_nt: TGTGCCAGCAGTTCCCGATTGAACACTGAAGCTTTCTTT
j_call: TRBJ1-2; clone_size: -; v_call: TRBV7-2; d_call: -; cdr3_aa: CASSPRGPLYYGYTF; cdr3_nt: TGTGCCAGCAGCCCCCGAGGGCCTCTTTACTATGGCTACACCTTC
j_call: TRBJ1-1; clone_size: -; v_call: TRBV6-2/TRBV6-3; d_call: TRBD1; cdr3_aa: CASSPEKATGGKVAEAFF; cdr3_nt: TGTGCCAGCAGTCCAGAAAAAGCAACAGGGGGTAAGGTTGCTGAAGCTTTCTTT
j_call: TRBJ1-6; clone_size: -; v_call: TRBV30; d_call: TRBD1; cdr3_aa: CAGTPGGSPLHF; cdr3_nt: TGTGCCGGGACACCAGGGGGTTCACCCCTCCACTTT
j_call: TRBJ2-7; clone_size: -; v_call: TRBV19; d_call: -; cdr3_aa: CASSLYGGEQYF; cdr3_nt: TGTGCCAGTAGTCTTTACGGCGGCGAGCAGTACTTC
j_call: TRBJ1-3; clone_size: -; v_call: TRBV30; d_call: TRBD1; cdr3_aa: CAWRDRLYGGNTIYF; cdr3_nt: TGTGCCTGGAGGGACAGGCTATACGGGGGAAACACCATATATTTT
j_call: TRBJ2-5; clone_size: -; v_call: TRBV3-1/TRBV3-2; d_call: TRBD2; cdr3_aa: CASSQGLAGDQETQYF; cdr3_nt: TGTGCCAGCAGCCAGGGACTAGCGGGGGACCAAGAGACCCAGTACTTC
j_call: TRBJ1-3; clone_size: once; v_call: TRBV4-1; d_call: -; cdr3_aa: CASSRGLSLSGNTIYF; cdr3_nt: TGCGCCAGCAGCCGCGGACTGAGCTTATCCGGAAACACCATATATTTT
j_call: TRBJ1-2; clone_size: -; v_call: TRBV5-6; d_call: -; cdr3_aa: CAVANYGYTF; cdr3_nt: TGTGCGGTCGCTAACTATGGCTACACCTTC
j_call: TRBJ1-1; clone_size: once; v_call: TRBV5-6; d_call: TRBD1; cdr3_aa: CASSSDRGPEAFF; cdr3_nt: TGTGCCAGCAGCTCGGACAGGGGGCCTGAAGCTTTCTTT
j_call: TRBJ1-2; clone_size: -; v_call: TRBV28; d_call: TRBD1; cdr3_aa: CASTPDRVDGYTF; cdr3_nt: TGTGCCAGCACTCCGGACAGGGTGGATGGCTACACCTTC
j_call: TRBJ2-7; clone_size: -; v_call: TRBV4-1; d_call: -; cdr3_aa: CASSQDSSETYEQYF; cdr3_nt: TGCGCCAGCAGCCAAGATTCTAGCGAAACCTACGAGCAGTACTTC
j_call: TRBJ2-1; clone_size: -; v_call: TRBV7-9; d_call: TRBD1; cdr3_aa: CASSLGAGLGQGGLEQFF; cdr3_nt: TGTGCCAGCAGCTTAGGGGCGGGCCTGGGACAGGGGGGTTTGGAGCAGTTCTTC